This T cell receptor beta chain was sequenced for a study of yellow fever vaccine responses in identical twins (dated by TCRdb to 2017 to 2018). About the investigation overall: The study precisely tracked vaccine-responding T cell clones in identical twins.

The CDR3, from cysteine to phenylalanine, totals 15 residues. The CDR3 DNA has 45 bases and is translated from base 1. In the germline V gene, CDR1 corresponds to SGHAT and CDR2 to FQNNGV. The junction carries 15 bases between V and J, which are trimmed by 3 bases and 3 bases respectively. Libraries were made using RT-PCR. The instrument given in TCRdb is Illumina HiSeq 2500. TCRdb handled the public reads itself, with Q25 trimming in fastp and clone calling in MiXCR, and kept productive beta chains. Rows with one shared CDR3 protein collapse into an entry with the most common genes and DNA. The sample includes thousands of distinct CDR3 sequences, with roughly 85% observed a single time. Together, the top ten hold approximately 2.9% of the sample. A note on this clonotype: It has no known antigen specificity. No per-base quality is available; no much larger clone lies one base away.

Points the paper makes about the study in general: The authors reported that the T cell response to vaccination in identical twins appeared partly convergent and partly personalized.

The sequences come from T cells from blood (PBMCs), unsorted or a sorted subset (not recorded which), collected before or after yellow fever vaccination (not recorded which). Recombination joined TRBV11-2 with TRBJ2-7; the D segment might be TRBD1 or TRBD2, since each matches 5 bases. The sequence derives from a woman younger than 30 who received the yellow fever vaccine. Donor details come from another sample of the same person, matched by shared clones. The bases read TGTGCCAGCAGCTTGGACCGGGACCACCTCTACGAGCAGTACTTC. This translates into CASSLDRDHLYEQYF.